The 8 T cell receptor beta chains below come from one sample, sequenced in a study of tumor-infiltrating lymphocytes in primary liver carcinoma. Blood RNA came from unsorted whole blood; germline DNA was also extracted. Reverse transcription of around 0.45 ug total RNA with a constant-region primer produced TCR beta cDNA. Three rounds of nested multiplex PCR with slightly modified ARM-PCR produced TCR beta libraries. Investigators reported that the first two PCR rounds, at roughly 11 cycles each, used TRBV1-TRBV30 forward primers with a C-beta reverse primer. One entry per CDR3 protein results from TCRdb running MiXCR on the multiplex PCR reads. This sample carries approximately 300,000 distinct CDR3 sequences, around three fifths of them seen once, and the ten largest clones take about 9.4%. Sequenced input: peripheral blood. These receptors were collected from a man aged 35 to 55 with primary liver carcinoma and hepatitis B virus infection.

On this clonotype: A much more abundant neighbour one base away suggests this may be a read error. The chain joins TRBV11-2 to TRBJ2-3; possible D gene TRBD1, 6 bases. With the DNA end fitting TRBJ1-5 better, the J assignment may be wrong. Germline CDR1 is SGHAT and CDR2 is FQNNGV. There are 15 residues in the CDR3. The CDR3 region is CASGSYREGTDTQHF. CDR3 nucleotide sequence: TGTGCCAGCGGGAGTTACAGGGAAGGCACAGATACGCAGCATTTT.

This clonotype was recorded a few times. The chain recombines TRBV7-9 with TRBJ1-1, with a tentative D call TRBD1 (5 bases). CDR1 is SEHNR, CDR2 FQNEAQ, per germline (reference sequence). The CDR3 has 14 amino acids. V shed 2 bases and J shed 4 bases, with 11 bases lying between them. CDR3 DNA: TGTGCCAGCAGCTTAATAAAGGGACCCACTGAAGCTTTCTTT. Translation: CASSLIKGPTEAFF.

This clonotype was seen only once. At one of its ends the junction is not consistent with the germline gene, which may arise from a read error. The chain carries TRBV29-1 and TRBJ1-1; maybe TRBD1 (5 bases). This CDR3 is 13 amino acids long. Germline CDR1 SQVTM, CDR2 ANQGSEA. CDR3 residues: CSVLDSRRTEALF. Written as DNA, the CDR3 is TGCAGCGTTCTAGACAGCCGAAGGACTGAAGCTTTATTT.

Turning to this clonotype: A much more abundant neighbour one base away suggests this may be a read error. The J gene is TRBJ1-1, the V gene TRBV6-1, with 8 bases matching TRBD1. V dropped 8 bases and J dropped 5; count of bases not matched to a gene: 7. CDR3 length: 13 residues. CDR1 MNHNS and CDR2 SASEGT come from the germline V gene. The CDR3 sequence: CASGDRGVTEAFF. The CDR3 DNA follows: TGTGCCAGCGGCGACAGGGGCGTGACTGAAGCTTTCTTT.

Notes on this clonotype: It is likely a read error, because the conserved phenylalanine at the end of the CDR3 is missing. V is TRBV11-1 and J is TRBJ2-3; tentatively, D is TRBD2 (5 bases). Germline loops: CDR1 SGHAT, CDR2 FQDESV (reference sequence). The length of the CDR3 is 13 residues. This chain's CDR3 is CASSFGVPDMQYL. The CDR3 DNA sequence: TGTGCCAGCAGCTTCGGGGTTCCGGATATGCAGTATTTG.

About this clonotype itself: The conserved final phenylalanine or tryptophan is absent from the CDR3, which likely points to a read error. The rearrangement uses TRBV11-2 and TRBJ2-7; 7 positions agree with TRBD2. The CDR3 consists of 12 residues. CDR1 is SGHAT, CDR2 FQNNGV, per germline. CDR3 sequence reads: CASSREAYEQYL. The CDR3 DNA follows: TGTGCCAGCAGCCGGGAGGCCTACGAACAGTACTTA.

The J gene is TRBJ2-7, the V gene TRBV11-2; 8 bases fit TRBD2. This CDR3 has 18 residues. V shed 0 bases and J 2 bases; nucleotides not matched to a gene: 12. Germline loops: CDR1 SGHAT, CDR2 FQNNGV. CDR3 sequence: CASSLESLSGGSAYEQYF. For the CDR3, the DNA is TGTGCCAGCAGCTTAGAGAGCCTATCGGGAGGGTCTGCCTACGAGCAGTACTTC.

Note on this clonotype: A junction end diverges from the germline sequence, so it may reflect a read error. The V gene is TRBV5-1, the J gene TRBJ1-1; possible D gene TRBD1, 5 bases. Germline V gene data show CDR1 as SGHRS and CDR2 as YFSETQ. There are 15 residues in the CDR3. The CDR3 DNA reads as TGCGCCAGCAGCTTGGCCTTCAGGGTCGGCACTGAAGCTCTCTTT. Translation gives CASSLAFRVGTEALF.